Each of the 8 T cell receptor beta chains below was sequenced from the same sample in a study of T cells in Graves' hyperthyroidism and ophthalmopathy. Regions amplified from RNA transcripts were the TCR beta CDR3 regions. HTBI primers were employed in a first-round RT-PCR of the TCR CDR3. TCRdb re-called the multiplex PCR reads through MiXCR, storing one row per CDR3 protein. Altogether 330,000 or so distinct CDR3 sequences are present, roughly 18% being singletons, with the ten largest covering under 45%. Material: blood. The source is a man in his fifties with Graves' ophthalmopathy.

This clonotype was counted many times. V and J are TRBV5-1 and TRBJ2-5; the D is unclear. Trimming stripped 0 bases from V and 3 bases from J, with 12 bases between. The CDR3 extends over 15 amino acids. Germline V CDR1 and CDR2: SGHRS, YFSETQ. The chain's CDR3 is CASSLGRVGEETQYF. Here the CDR3 DNA reads TGCGCCAGCAGCTTGGGTCGGGTAGGCGAAGAGACCCAGTACTTC. Full variable domain (missing parts from reference TRBV5-1 and TRBJ2-5): KAGVTQTPRYLIKTRGQQVTLSCSPISGHRSVSWYQQTPGQGLQFLFEYFSETQRNKGNFPGRFSGRQFSNSRSEMNVSTLELGDSALYLCASSLGRVGEETQYFGPGTRLLVL.

This clonotype was observed a handful of times. The chain has TRBV30 and TRBJ1-1, with 8 bases fitting TRBD1. Trimming removed 5 bases from V and 4 bases from J; junction bases left unmatched: 6. This CDR3 comprises 13 residues. Germline V lookup: CDR1 GTSNPN, CDR2 SVGIG (reference sequence). The CDR3 DNA follows: TGTGCCTGGGGACAGGGCCAATCCACTGAAGCTTTCTTT. As protein: CAWGQGQSTEAFF.

This clonotype was picked up a small number of times. The J gene is TRBJ2-2, the V gene TRBV6-5; D is uncertain. CDR1 MNHEY and CDR2 SVGAGI come from the germline V gene. The CDR3 extends over 12 amino acids. The V gene lost 4 bases and the J gene lost 5 bases, with 5 bases spanning the gap. CDR3 loop: CASSSQTGELFF. The CDR3 coding sequence is TGTGCCAGCAGTTCTCAGACCGGGGAGCTGTTTTTT.

This clonotype was seen many times. This chain links TRBV7-9 with TRBJ1-3, with D uncertain. The CDR3 is made up of 15 amino acids. The V gene lost 5 bases and the J gene lost 3 bases, with 14 bases spanning the gap. From germline, CDR1 is SEHNR and CDR2 FQNEAQ (reference sequence). In DNA, the CDR3 is TGTGCCAGCAGCCCCCTCGGGCAGAGTGGAAACACCATATATTTT. It yields the protein CASSPLGQSGNTIYF.

This clonotype has ten or more counts. The V and J genes are TRBV27 and TRBJ1-5; D is possibly TRBD1 (6 bases). CDR1 is MNHEY, CDR2 SMNVEV, per germline (reference sequence). V was clipped by 2 bases and J by 6 bases, with 14 bases between them. The CDR3 runs to 15 residues. The CDR3 reads CASSLGAGARQPQHF. In nucleotides, the CDR3 is TGTGCCAGCAGTTTAGGGGCGGGGGCGCGTCAGCCCCAGCATTTT.

This clonotype was seen many times. The chain carries TRBV2 and TRBJ2-2, with TRBD2 identical over 9 bases. Germline assignment: CDR1 SNHLY and CDR2 FYNNEI. CDR3 length: 15 amino acids. V gave up 5 bases and J gave up 6 bases; unmatched junction bases: 7. The CDR3 nucleotides read TGTGCCAGCAGTCGTAGCGGGGGCCACGCCGGGGAGCTGTTTTTT. Its translation: CASSRSGGHAGELFF.

The chain employs TRBV7-9 and TRBJ1-2; 7 bases are shared with TRBD1. The germline V gene has CDR1 SEHNR and CDR2 FQNEAQ (reference sequence). The ends lost 1 base at V and 4 bases at J; junction bases unmatched: 3. This CDR3 region has 14 residues. CDR3 coding DNA: TGTGCCAGCAGCTTAGTTGGGACAGCCTATGGCTACACCTTC. It is translated as CASSLVGTAYGYTF.

This clonotype was counted at least ten times. The rearrangement joins TRBV28 to TRBJ2-4; D might be TRBD1 (5 bases). The ends were cut back, 7 bases at V and 2 bases at J, with 12 bases in the middle. Germline loops: CDR1 MDHEN, CDR2 SYDVKM. This CDR3 is built from 14 residues. The CDR3 sequence is CASTRWGSKNIQYF. DNA of the CDR3: TGTGCCAGCACCCGGTGGGGCTCCAAAAACATTCAGTACTTC.